This T cell receptor (beta chain) was obtained from a study of blood T cell repertoires in COVID-19. Overall study: PBMCs, B-cell-depleted T cells, or T cells provided the cDNA or gDNA that made up the material.

Individuals drawn from some 25 US areas were about 18 to 90 years old. Here immunoSEQ multiplex PCR was the method, and the copy in TCRdb shows in-frame clones only, minus some. The sample has 150,000 or so clones; approximately 83% are singletons. This CDR3 spans 16 amino acids. Germline assignment: CDR1 SGHTA and CDR2 FQGNSA. Trimming took 0 bases from V and 0 from J, leaving 11 bases between them. The chain has TRBV7-2 and TRBJ1-1, with a tentative D call TRBD1 (5 bases). The TCR comes from a man aged 65 to 79 who had been exposed to COVID-19. Sequenced material: PBMCs or T cells enriched from blood (not recorded which). CDR3 sequence (DNA): TGTGCCAGCAGCTTAGCCCTGGCAGGGATGAACACTGAAGCTTTCTTT. Translation: CASSLALAGMNTEAFF.